One sample yielded the 3 T cell receptor beta chains listed below, sequenced in a study of blood T cells in healthy people across ages. The authors ran a second PCR of about 6 to 11 cycles using a sample-barcoded 5' primer and a J-beta primer mix. From the 5' RACE reads, TCRdb called clonotypes with MiXCR, one entry per CDR3 protein. Here the sample spans 1.5 million to 2 million distinct CDR3 sequences, over 25% being singletons. Sequenced sample: blood. These receptors came from a woman in her thirties in good health.

In regard to this clonotype: A read error may explain this, as a much larger clone is one base away. The chain has TRBV7-6 and TRBJ2-7, with 7 bases aligning to TRBD2. The CDR3 totals 14 residues. In germline, CDR1 is SGHVS, CDR2 FNYEAQ. The CDR3 DNA reads TGTGCCAGCAGCCTTGCCCTTGGGGGGGTCGAGCAGCACTTC. Its protein product is CASSLALGGVEQHF.

The genes are TRBV20-1 and TRBJ2-7; possible D gene TRBD2, 5 bases. CDR3 length: 13 residues. Trimming pared 3 bases from V and 5 bases from J, leaving 14 bases between. Germline V gene data show CDR1 as DFQATT and CDR2 as SNEGSKA (reference sequence). Written as DNA, the CDR3 is TGCAGTGCTAGTACCGGGATCAACCACGAGCAGTACTTC. Protein: CSASTGINHEQYF.

The chain carries TRBV20-1 and TRBJ2-4; TRBD2 is a possible D gene (5 bases). V was shortened by 5 bases and J by 2 bases, with 13 bases between the two germline ends. CDR1 and CDR2 (germline): DFQATT, SNEGSKA (reference sequence). The CDR3 covers 14 residues. The CDR3 here is CSAYQRRTKNIQYF. CDR3 DNA sequence: TGCAGTGCTTACCAAAGGAGGACCAAAAACATTCAGTACTTC.